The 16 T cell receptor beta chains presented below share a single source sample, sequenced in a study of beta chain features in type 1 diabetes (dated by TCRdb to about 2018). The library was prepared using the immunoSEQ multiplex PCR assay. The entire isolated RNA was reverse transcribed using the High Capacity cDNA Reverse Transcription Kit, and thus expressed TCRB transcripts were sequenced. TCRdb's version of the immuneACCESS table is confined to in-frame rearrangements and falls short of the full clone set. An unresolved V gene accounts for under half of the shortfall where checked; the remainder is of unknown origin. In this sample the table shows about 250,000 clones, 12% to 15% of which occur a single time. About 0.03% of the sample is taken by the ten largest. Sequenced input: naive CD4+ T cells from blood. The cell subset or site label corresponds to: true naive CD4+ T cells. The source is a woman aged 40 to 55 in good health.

The CDR3: CASSPEGAFDQPQHF. The CDR3 coding sequence is TGTGCCAGCTCGCCAGAGGGGGCGTTCGATCAGCCCCAGCATTTT. This chain links TRBV18 with TRBJ1-5; 7 bases agree with TRBD1. V was clipped by 6 bases and J by 5 bases; unmatched bases: 10. Germline lookup yields CDR1 KGHSH and CDR2 LQKENI. This CDR3 is 15 amino acids long.

The CDR3 loop reads CASSVTGWGEKLFF. Written as DNA, the CDR3 is TGTGCCAGCAGTGTAACAGGGTGGGGCGAAAAACTGTTTTTT. The rearrangement links TRBV7-9 to TRBJ1-4, with a tentative D call TRBD1 (6 bases). V gave up 6 bases and J gave up 8 bases, with 16 bases separating them. Germline V gene lookup returns CDR1 SEHNR and CDR2 FQNEAQ (reference sequence). This CDR3 is 14 amino acids long. The whole variable domain, filled in from reference TRBV7-9 and TRBJ1-4, reads DTGVSQNPRHKITKRGQNVTFRCDPISEHNRLYWYRQTLGQGPEFLTYFQNEAQLEKSRLLSDRFSAERPKGSFSTLEIQRTEQGDSAMYLCASSVTGWGEKLFFGSGTQLSVL.

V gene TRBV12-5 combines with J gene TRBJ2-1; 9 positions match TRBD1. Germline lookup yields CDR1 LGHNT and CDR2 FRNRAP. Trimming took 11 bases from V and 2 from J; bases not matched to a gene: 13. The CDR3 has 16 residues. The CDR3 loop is CASGQGGVVPYNEQFF. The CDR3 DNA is TGTGCTTCGGGACAGGGTGGGGTTGTCCCCTACAATGAGCAGTTCTTC.

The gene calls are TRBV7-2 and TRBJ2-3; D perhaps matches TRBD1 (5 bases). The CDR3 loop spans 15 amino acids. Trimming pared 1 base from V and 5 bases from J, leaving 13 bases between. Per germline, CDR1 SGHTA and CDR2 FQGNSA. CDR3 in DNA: TGTGCCAGCAGCTTAGATTTGGGGCCGGGAGATACGCAGTATTTT. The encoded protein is CASSLDLGPGDTQYF.

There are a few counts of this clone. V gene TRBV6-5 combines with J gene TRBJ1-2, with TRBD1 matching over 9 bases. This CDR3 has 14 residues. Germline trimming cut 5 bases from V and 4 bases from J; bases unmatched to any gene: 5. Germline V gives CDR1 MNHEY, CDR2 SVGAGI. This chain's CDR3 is CASSPGTGPYGYTF. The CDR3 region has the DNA TGTGCCAGCAGTCCCGGGACAGGGCCCTATGGCTACACCTTC.

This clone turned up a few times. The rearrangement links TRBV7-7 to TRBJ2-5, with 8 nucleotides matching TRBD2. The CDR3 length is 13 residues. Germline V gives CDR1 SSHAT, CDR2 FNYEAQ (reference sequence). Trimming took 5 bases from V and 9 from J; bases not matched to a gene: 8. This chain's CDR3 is CASSQRGPKAQYF. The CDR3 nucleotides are TGTGCCAGCAGCCAGCGGGGGCCCAAGGCCCAGTACTTC.

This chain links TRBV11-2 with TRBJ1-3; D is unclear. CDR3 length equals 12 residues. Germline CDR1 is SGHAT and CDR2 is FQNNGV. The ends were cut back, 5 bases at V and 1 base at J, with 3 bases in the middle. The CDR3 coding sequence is TGTGCCAGCAGCCTTTCTGGAAACACCATATATTTT. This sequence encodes CASSLSGNTIYF.

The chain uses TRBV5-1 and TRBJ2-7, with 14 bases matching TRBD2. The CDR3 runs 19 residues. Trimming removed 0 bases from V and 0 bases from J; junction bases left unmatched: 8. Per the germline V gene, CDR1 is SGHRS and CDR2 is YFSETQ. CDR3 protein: CASSLAGLAGGRGSYEQYF. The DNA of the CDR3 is TGCGCCAGCAGCTTGGCCGGACTAGCGGGGGGCCGCGGCTCCTACGAGCAGTACTTC.

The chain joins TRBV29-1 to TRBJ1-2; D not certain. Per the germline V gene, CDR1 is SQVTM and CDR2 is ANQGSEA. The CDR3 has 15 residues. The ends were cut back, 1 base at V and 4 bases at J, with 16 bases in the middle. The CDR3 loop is CSVEAARRGPYGYTF. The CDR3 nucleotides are TGCAGCGTTGAAGCGGCCCGTCGCGGGCCCTATGGCTACACCTTC.

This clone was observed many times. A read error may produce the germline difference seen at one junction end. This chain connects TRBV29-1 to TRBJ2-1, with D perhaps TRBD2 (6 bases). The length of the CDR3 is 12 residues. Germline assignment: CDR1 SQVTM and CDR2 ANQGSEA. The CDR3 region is CSVEGGAGRRLF. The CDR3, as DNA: TGCAGCGTTGAGGGGGGTGCGGGCCGCCGGCTCTTC.

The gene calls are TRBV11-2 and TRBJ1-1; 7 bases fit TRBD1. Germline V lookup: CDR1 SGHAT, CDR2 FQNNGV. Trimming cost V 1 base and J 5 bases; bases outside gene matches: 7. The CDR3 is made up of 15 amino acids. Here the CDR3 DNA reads TGTGCCAGCAGCTTAGGTGACAGGGCGGGGACTGAAGCTTTCTTT. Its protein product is CASSLGDRAGTEAFF. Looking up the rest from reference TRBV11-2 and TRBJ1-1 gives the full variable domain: EAGVAQSPRYKIIEKRQSVAFWCNPISGHATLYWYQQILGQGPKLLIQFQNNGVVDDSQLPKDRFSAERLKGVDSTLKIQPAKLEDSAVYLCASSLGDRAGTEAFFGQGTRLTVV.

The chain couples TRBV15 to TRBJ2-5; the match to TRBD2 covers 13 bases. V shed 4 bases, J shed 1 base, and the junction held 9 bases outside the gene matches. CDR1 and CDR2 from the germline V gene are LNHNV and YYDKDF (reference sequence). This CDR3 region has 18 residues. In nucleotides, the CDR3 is TGTGCCACCAGCAAGGGGACTAGCGGGGTGCTGACCCAAGAGACCCAGTACTTC. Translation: CATSKGTSGVLTQETQYF.

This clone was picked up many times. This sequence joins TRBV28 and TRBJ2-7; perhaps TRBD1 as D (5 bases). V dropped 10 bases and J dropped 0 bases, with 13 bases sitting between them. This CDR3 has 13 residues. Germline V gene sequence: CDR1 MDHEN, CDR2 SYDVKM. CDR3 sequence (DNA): TGTGCCACCACCCAGGGAAGCTCCTACGAGCAGTACTTC. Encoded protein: CATTQGSSYEQYF.

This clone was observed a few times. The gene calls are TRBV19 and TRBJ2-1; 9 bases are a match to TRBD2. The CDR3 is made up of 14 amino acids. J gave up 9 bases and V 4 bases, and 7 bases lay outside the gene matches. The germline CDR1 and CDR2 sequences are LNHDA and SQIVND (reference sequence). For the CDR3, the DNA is TGTGCCAGTAGTACGCGGGGGGGCCTTGCTGAGCAGTTCTTC. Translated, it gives CASSTRGGLAEQFF.

CDR3 amino acids: CASSYGRGPQETQYF. In DNA form, the CDR3 reads TGTGCCAGCAGCTACGGGCGGGGACCCCAAGAGACCCAGTACTTC. The rearrangement links TRBV13 to TRBJ2-5; tentative D call: TRBD2 (6 bases). CDR1 is PRHDT, CDR2 FYEKMQ, per germline (reference sequence). Trimming left V 4 bases short and J 1 base short, with 13 bases between. There are 15 residues in the CDR3.

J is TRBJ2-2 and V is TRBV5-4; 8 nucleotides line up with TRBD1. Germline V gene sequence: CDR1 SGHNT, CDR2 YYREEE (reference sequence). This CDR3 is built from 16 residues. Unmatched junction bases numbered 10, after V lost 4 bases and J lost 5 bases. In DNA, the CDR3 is TGTGCCAGCAGCCGAACGACAGGGGCGAGGACCGGGGAGCTGTTTTTT. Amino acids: CASSRTTGARTGELFF.